This T cell receptor beta chain appears in the sequencing data of a study of follicular helper T cells after annual influenza vaccination. Study-wide context: Across the 2013-2014, 2014-2015 and 2015-2016 vaccination seasons, some subjects were resampled.

Comment on this clone: Its matching antigen is unknown.

Findings and caveats of the study: Each annual vaccination recalled recurring oligoclonal ICOS+CD38+ cTfh clonotypes. ICOS+CD38+ cTfh clonality change tracked circulating plasmablast frequency change.

Sample time point: 2015-2016 season, pre-vaccination. ICOS+CD38+ and ICOS-CD38- fractions were sorted from non-naive CD4+CXCR5+PD-1+ cells. Libraries were prepared by immunoSEQ multiplex PCR; TCRdb keeps only in-frame clonotypes and omits some of them. Altogether thousands of clones are present, roughly 80% being singletons, with the ten largest covering 1.5% to 1.9%. The germline V gene encodes CDR1 MNHNS and CDR2 SASEGT. J gave up 5 bases and V 4 bases, and 7 bases lay outside the gene matches. The CDR3 totals 15 residues. This specimen was CXCR5+ CD38- circulating T follicular helper cells from blood, taken on the day of influenza vaccination. The subset: circulating Tfh, non-naive CD4+CXCR5+PD-1+ (ICOS+CD38+ or ICOS-CD38-). This receptor was identified in an adult who received the influenza vaccine. The chain carries TRBV6-1 and TRBJ1-4, with 7 bases that match TRBD1. This CDR3 reads CASSVTGTVNEKLFF. Written as DNA, the CDR3 is TGTGCCAGCAGTGTAACCGGGACAGTAAATGAAAAACTGTTTTTT.